This T cell receptor beta chain appears in the sequencing data of a study of beta chain features in type 1 diabetes. Study in general: The patient and healthy donor groups were comparable for age, gender and cell yields.

Trimming took 4 bases from V and 6 from J, leaving 7 bases between them. This CDR3 region has 12 residues. Germline V lookup: CDR1 SGHAT, CDR2 FQNNGV. Of the isolated RNA, all was reverse transcribed, and so the sequenced material was expressed TCRB transcripts. Sequencing used immunoSEQ multiplex PCR; TCRdb keeps in-frame clones, though not all of them. The sample consists of 300,000 to 400,000 clones, approximately 13% of them appearing once. The study, taken as a whole, reports: The study found moderately but significantly shorter TCRB CDR3s in all four CD4+ subsets of Type 1 diabetes patients.

Notes on this clone: Its cognate antigen is unknown.

The receptor's source is a woman aged 18-30 years with type 1 diabetes. The chain combines TRBV11-2 with TRBJ2-1; D may be TRBD1 (5 bases). Source material: naive CD4+ T cells from blood. CDR3 in amino acids: CASSWGGNEQFF. CDR3 DNA sequence: TGTGCCAGCAGCTGGGGCGGCAATGAGCAGTTCTTC.